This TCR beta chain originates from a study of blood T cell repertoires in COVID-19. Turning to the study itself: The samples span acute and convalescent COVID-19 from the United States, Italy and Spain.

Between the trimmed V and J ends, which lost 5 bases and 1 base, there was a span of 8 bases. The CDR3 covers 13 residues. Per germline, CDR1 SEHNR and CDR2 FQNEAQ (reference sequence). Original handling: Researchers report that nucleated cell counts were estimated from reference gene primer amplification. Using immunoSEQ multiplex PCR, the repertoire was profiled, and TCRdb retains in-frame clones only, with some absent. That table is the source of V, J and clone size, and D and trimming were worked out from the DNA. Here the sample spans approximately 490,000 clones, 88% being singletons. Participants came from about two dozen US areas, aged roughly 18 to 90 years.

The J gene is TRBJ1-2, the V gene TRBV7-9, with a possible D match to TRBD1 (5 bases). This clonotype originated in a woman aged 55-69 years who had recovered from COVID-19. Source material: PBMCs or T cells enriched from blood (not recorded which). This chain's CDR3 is CASSGQGNYGYTF. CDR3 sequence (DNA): TGTGCCAGCAGCGGCCAGGGTAACTATGGCTACACCTTC. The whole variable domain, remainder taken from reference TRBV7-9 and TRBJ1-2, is DTGVSQNPRHKITKRGQNVTFRCDPISEHNRLYWYRQTLGQGPEFLTYFQNEAQLEKSRLLSDRFSAERPKGSFSTLEIQRTEQGDSAMYLCASSGQGNYGYTFGSGTRLTVV.